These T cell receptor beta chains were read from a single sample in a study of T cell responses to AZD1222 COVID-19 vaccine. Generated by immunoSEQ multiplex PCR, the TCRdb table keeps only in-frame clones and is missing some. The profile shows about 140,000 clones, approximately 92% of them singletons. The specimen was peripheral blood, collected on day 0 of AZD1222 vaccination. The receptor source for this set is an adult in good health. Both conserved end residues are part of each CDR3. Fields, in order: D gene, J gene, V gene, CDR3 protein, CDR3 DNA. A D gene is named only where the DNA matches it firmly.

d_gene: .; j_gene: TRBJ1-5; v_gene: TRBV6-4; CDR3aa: CASSDSAGVVNQPQHF; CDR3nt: TGTGCCAGCAGTGACTCAGCGGGGGTGGTCAATCAGCCCCAGCATTTT
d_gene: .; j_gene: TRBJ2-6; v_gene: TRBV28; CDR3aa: CASSPARTSGANVLTF; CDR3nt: TGTGCCAGCAGTCCCGCGCGAACCTCTGGGGCCAACGTCCTGACTTTC
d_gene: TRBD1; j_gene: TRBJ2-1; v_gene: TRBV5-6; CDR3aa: CASSFYRGEYNEQFF; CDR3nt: TGTGCCAGCAGCTTCTACAGGGGGGAATACAATGAGCAGTTCTTC
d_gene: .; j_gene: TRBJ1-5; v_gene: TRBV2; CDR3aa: CASSQQGAGQPQHF; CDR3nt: TGTGCCAGCAGTCAACAGGGAGCTGGTCAGCCCCAGCATTTT
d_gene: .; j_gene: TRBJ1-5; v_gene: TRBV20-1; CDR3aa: CSASRRDQPQHF; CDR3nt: TGCAGTGCTAGTCGTCGGGATCAGCCCCAGCATTTT
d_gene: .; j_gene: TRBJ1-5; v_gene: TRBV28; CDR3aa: CASTLLRGANQPQHF; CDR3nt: TGTGCCAGCACCCTACTAAGGGGGGCTAATCAGCCCCAGCATTTT
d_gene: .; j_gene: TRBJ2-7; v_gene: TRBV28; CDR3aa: CASSARWGEQYF; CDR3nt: TGTGCCAGCAGCGCGAGGTGGGGCGAGCAGTACTTC
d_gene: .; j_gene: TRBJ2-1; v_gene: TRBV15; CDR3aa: CATSRDMLSYNEQFF; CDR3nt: TGTGCCACCAGCAGAGACATGCTCTCCTACAATGAGCAGTTCTTC
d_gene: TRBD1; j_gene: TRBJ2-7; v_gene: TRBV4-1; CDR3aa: CASSPTQGGDREYF; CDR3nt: TGCGCCAGCAGCCCTACCCAGGGAGGGGACAGGGAGTACTTC
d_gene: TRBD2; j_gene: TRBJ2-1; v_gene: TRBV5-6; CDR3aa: CASSLDRGEVSNEQFF; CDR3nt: TGTGCCAGCAGCTTGGATCGGGGGGAAGTTTCCAATGAGCAGTTCTTC
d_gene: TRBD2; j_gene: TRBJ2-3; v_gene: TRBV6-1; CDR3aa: CASSDYSGGFTDTQYF; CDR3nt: TGTGCCAGCAGTGACTATAGCGGGGGATTCACAGATACGCAGTATTTT
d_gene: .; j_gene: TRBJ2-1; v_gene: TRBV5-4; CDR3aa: CASSYPSISSFLEDEQFF; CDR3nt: TGTGCCAGCAGCTACCCTTCCATCTCTAGCTTTCTCGAGGATGAGCAGTTCTTC
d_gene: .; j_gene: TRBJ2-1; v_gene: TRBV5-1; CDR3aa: CASSSLTTGRTYNEQFF; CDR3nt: TGCGCCAGCAGCAGCCTCACGACAGGTAGAACATACAATGAGCAGTTCTTC
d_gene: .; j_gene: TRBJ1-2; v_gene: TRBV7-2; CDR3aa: CASSLGGANYGYTF; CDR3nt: TGTGCCAGCAGCTTAGGGGGCGCAAACTATGGCTACACCTTC
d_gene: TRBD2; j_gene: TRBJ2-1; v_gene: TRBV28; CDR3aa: CASSLWAGGTYNEQFF; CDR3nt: TGTGCCAGCAGTTTATGGGCGGGGGGGACCTACAATGAGCAGTTCTTC
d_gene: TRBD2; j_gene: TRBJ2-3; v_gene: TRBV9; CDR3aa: CASSADSGYTDTQYF; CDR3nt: TGTGCCAGCAGCGCAGATAGCGGGTACACAGATACGCAGTATTTT
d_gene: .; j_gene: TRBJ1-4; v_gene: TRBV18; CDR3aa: CASSPPTRANEKLFF; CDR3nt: TGTGCCAGCTCACCACCGACACGGGCTAATGAAAAACTGTTTTTT
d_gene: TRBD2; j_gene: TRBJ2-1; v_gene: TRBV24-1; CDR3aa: CATSDSGLAGGGDEQFF; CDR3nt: TGTGCCACCAGTGATTCGGGACTAGCCGGAGGAGGCGATGAGCAGTTCTTC
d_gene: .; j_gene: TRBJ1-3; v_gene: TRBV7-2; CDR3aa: CASSPRTAISGNTIYF; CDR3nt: TGTGCCAGCAGCCCTCGGACAGCGATCTCTGGAAACACCATATATTTT
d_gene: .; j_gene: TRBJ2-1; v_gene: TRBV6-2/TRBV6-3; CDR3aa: CASSPPEGGAEQFF; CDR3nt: TGTGCCAGCAGCCCCCCGGAGGGCGGGGCTGAGCAGTTCTTC
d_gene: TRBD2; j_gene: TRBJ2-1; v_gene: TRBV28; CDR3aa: CASSYLAGDYNEQFF; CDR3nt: TGTGCCAGCAGTTATCTCGCGGGGGACTACAATGAGCAGTTCTTC
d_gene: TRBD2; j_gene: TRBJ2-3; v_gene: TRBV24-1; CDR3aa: CATSDFQRGAADTQYF; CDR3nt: TGTGCCACCAGTGATTTCCAGCGGGGGGCGGCAGATACGCAGTATTTT